These 27 T cell receptor beta chains originate from one sample sequenced in a study of blood T cells in healthy people across ages. A sample-barcoded 5' primer and a J-beta primer mix were used in a second PCR of roughly 7 to 12 cycles. TCRdb ran MiXCR on the 5' RACE reads and lists one entry per CDR3 protein. Among some 1,500,000 distinct CDR3 sequences listed, approximately 43% were seen once. The source material was blood. The receptors come from a woman aged 18 to 35 in good health.

The rearrangement links TRBV29-1 to TRBJ2-1; 10 bases are shared with TRBD1. The trim removed 2 bases at V and 7 bases at J, leaving 8 bases unmatched. CDR1 and CDR2 from the germline V gene are SQVTM and ANQGSEA. CDR3 size: 15 residues. CDR3 bases: TGCAGCGTTGAAACCCTTGACAGGGGGCGAAATGAGCAGTTCTTC. It is translated as CSVETLDRGRNEQFF.

V gene TRBV12-3 or TRBV12-4 combines with J gene TRBJ2-7; a possible D gene is TRBD2 (5 bases). The V end lost 7 bases, the J end lost 4 bases, and 11 bases lay between the germline ends. The CDR3 is 12 residues long. The CDR3 coding sequence is TGTGCCAGCATGATGGGGAGTTACGAGCAGTACTTC. Translation: CASMMGSYEQYF.

The gene calls are TRBV12-3 or TRBV12-4 and TRBJ2-1; TRBD1 matches at 7 bases. The DNA end is more similar to TRBJ2-7, so the J call may be wrong. This CDR3 is built from 17 residues. CDR3 DNA sequence: TGTGCCAGCAGTTTACTAGGGGGCAGAAGCTCCTACAATGAGCAGTACTTC. This codes for CASSLLGGRSSYNEQYF.

The genes are TRBV28 and TRBJ2-7, with D perhaps TRBD1 or TRBD2 (5 bases each). Germline V gives CDR1 MDHEN, CDR2 SYDVKM. V shed 8 bases and J shed 2 bases, with 19 bases lying between them. The CDR3 has 15 residues. The CDR3 reads CASFSPGTDAYEQYF. The CDR3 bases are TGTGCCAGCTTCTCACCCGGGACCGACGCCTACGAGCAGTACTTC.

This clonotype was counted many times. This chain connects TRBV7-2 to TRBJ2-4; the D gene could be TRBD1 or TRBD2 (7 bases each). Trimming took off 5 bases at V and 2 bases at J, with 16 bases between the two ends. Germline V gene lookup returns CDR1 SGHTA and CDR2 FQGNSA. The CDR3 extends over 16 amino acids. CDR3 nucleotide sequence: TGTGCCAGCAGCCATTCAGGGGGGGGCTCCAAAAACATTCAGTACTTC. This encodes CASSHSGGGSKNIQYF.

This clonotype was picked up a small number of times. This chain uses TRBV10-3 with TRBJ1-2, with D hard to call. The CDR3 consists of 13 residues. Germline V lookup: CDR1 ENHRY, CDR2 SYGVKD. The V gene lost 1 base and the J gene lost 7 bases, with 10 bases spanning the gap. CDR3 in amino acids: CAISELGIGGYTF. CDR3 sequence (DNA): TGTGCCATCAGTGAGTTGGGAATAGGTGGCTACACCTTC.

This clonotype was observed a handful of times. The rearrangement links TRBV25-1 to TRBJ2-7; maybe TRBD1 (6 bases). The V end was cut by 3 bases, the J end by 2 bases, with 14 bases between. CDR1 and CDR2 from the germline V gene are MGHDK and SYGVNS. This CDR3 is 15 amino acids long. CDR3 protein: CASSDPRQDAYEQYF. The CDR3 nucleotides are TGTGCCAGCAGTGATCCACGACAGGACGCCTACGAGCAGTACTTC.

The chain carries TRBV4-3 and TRBJ1-2; D unclear. V was cut by 1 base and J by 7 bases, with 13 bases left in between. CDR1 and CDR2 from the germline V gene are LGHNA and YSLEER. The CDR3 contains 14 residues. The CDR3 nucleotides are TGCGCCAGCAGCCAAGGGCTCGGGCTGGTTGGCTACACCTTC. It encodes CASSQGLGLVGYTF.

This sequence joins TRBV10-1 and TRBJ2-3, with D perhaps TRBD2 (6 bases). Trimming removed 4 bases at V and 3 bases at J, with 11 bases between. CDR3 length: 14 residues. CDR1 is WNHNN, CDR2 SYGVQD, per germline (reference sequence). The CDR3 DNA reads TGCGCCAGCAGTGGGCTGGGGACTACAGATACGCAGTATTTT. Its protein product is CASSGLGTTDTQYF.

This chain links TRBV12-3 or TRBV12-4 with TRBJ2-1, with 7 bases matching TRBD1. V trimming: 6 bases; J trimming: 6 bases; junction bases outside the gene matches: 5. CDR3 size: 13 residues. The DNA for the CDR3 is TGTGCCAGCAGAGCAGACAGGGCCAATGAGCAGTTCTTC. This encodes CASRADRANEQFF.

This clonotype was detected a few times. The gene calls are TRBV7-3 and TRBJ2-7; a weak D match, TRBD2 (6 bases). V was trimmed by 5 bases and J by 12 bases, leaving 38 bases between them. From germline, CDR1 is SGHTA and CDR2 FQGTGA. The CDR3 covers 19 residues. Here the CDR3 reads CASSEVEVRRGLPYDDWYF. DNA of the CDR3: TGTGCCAGCAGCGAAGTGGAAGTTCGGCGGGGACTTCCCTACGATGATTGGTACTTC.

V and J are TRBV27 and TRBJ2-7, with D possibly called TRBD1 or TRBD2 (5 bases each). With 6 bases removed from V and 0 bases from J, the gap between germline ends came to 9 bases. Germline V gene lookup returns CDR1 MNHEY and CDR2 SMNVEV (reference sequence). The CDR3 totals 13 residues. The CDR3 bases are TGTGCCAGCAGAACCGGGGCCTCCTACGAGCAGTACTTC. It is translated as CASRTGASYEQYF.

The chain is built from TRBV27 and TRBJ2-5; 7 bases are a match to TRBD2. With V trimmed by 10 bases and J by 6 bases, 11 bases remained unmatched. Per the germline V gene, CDR1 is MNHEY and CDR2 is SMNVEV (reference sequence). This CDR3 is 13 amino acids long. The CDR3 is CATGDYGYKTQYF. The CDR3 DNA follows: TGTGCCACCGGGGACTACGGCTATAAGACCCAGTACTTC.

The chain has TRBV7-2 and TRBJ2-4; 8 bases are shared with TRBD2. The CDR3 is made up of 15 amino acids. Germline V gene sequence: CDR1 SGHTA, CDR2 FQGNSA. The V segment lost 5 bases and the J segment 3 bases; nucleotides outside the gene matches: 6. CDR3 region: CASSRRGGDKNIQYF. Here the CDR3 DNA reads TGTGCCAGCAGCAGACGGGGGGGCGACAAAAACATTCAGTACTTC.

The J gene is TRBJ2-2, the V gene TRBV12-3 or TRBV12-4; no clear D gene. The germline V and J ends were trimmed by 6 bases and 1 base, with 9 bases remaining between them. The CDR3 runs to 14 residues. In nucleotides, the CDR3 is TGTGCCAGCAGACCTCACAAGAACACCGGGGAGCTGTTTTTT. It specifies CASRPHKNTGELFF.

The chain recombines TRBV29-1 with TRBJ2-1, with a tentative D call TRBD2 (7 bases). The V end lost 7 bases, the J end lost 8 bases, and 21 bases lay between the germline ends. Per the germline V gene, CDR1 is SQVTM and CDR2 is ANQGSEA. The CDR3 has 14 amino acids. CDR3 sequence reads: CSARGGGGLDEQFF. DNA for the CDR3: TGCAGCGCACGGGGAGGGGGAGGACTGGATGAGCAGTTCTTC.

This clonotype was detected once. V gene TRBV7-9 combines with J gene TRBJ2-4; TRBD1 agrees at 10 bases. The J call may be mistaken, given a closer DNA end match to TRBJ2-7. The CDR3 length is 16 residues. The germline V gene encodes CDR1 SEHNR and CDR2 FQNEAQ (reference sequence). For the CDR3, the DNA is TGTGCCAGCAGCCCGACCTCGGGACAGGGGTTCTACGAGCAGTACTTC. Translated: CASSPTSGQGFYEQYF.

This clonotype was picked up many times. This chain uses TRBV12-3 or TRBV12-4 with TRBJ2-1, with 8 bases aligning to TRBD1. Germline trimming cut 2 bases from V and 4 bases from J; bases unmatched to any gene: 4. CDR3 length: 15 amino acids. The CDR3 DNA follows: TGTGCCAGCAGTTTATGGACAGGGAAATACAATGAGCAGTTCTTC. Amino acids: CASSLWTGKYNEQFF.

This clonotype was seen a few times. The chain links TRBV25-1 to TRBJ2-7, with a possible D match to TRBD2 (6 bases). The CDR3 runs to 19 residues. Trimming stripped 0 bases from V and 4 bases from J, with 25 bases between. Germline CDR1 and CDR2: MGHDK and SYGVNS. CDR3 in amino acids: CASSEYLPSPGAVRYEQYF. DNA of the CDR3: TGTGCCAGCAGTGAATATCTCCCTTCTCCGGGAGCAGTACGGTACGAGCAGTACTTC.

J is TRBJ2-7 and V is TRBV7-9, with 10 bases identical to TRBD1. Germline V gene sequence: CDR1 SEHNR, CDR2 FQNEAQ (reference sequence). This CDR3 has 17 amino acids. V trimming: 3 bases; J trimming: 3 bases; junction bases outside the gene matches: 11. The CDR3 sequence: CASSFGLGTGVSYEQYF. In nucleotides, the CDR3 is TGTGCCAGCAGCTTTGGGCTGGGGACAGGGGTAAGCTACGAGCAGTACTTC.

There are a few counts of this clonotype. The V and J genes are TRBV28 and TRBJ1-4, with a possible D match to TRBD1 (5 bases). V was cut by 3 bases and J by 3 bases, with 11 bases left in between. CDR3 length equals 15 residues. CDR1 and CDR2 (germline): MDHEN, SYDVKM. The CDR3 protein is CASSLGGRSNEKLFF. The CDR3 DNA reads TGTGCCAGCAGTTTGGGGGGGAGGTCTAATGAAAAACTGTTTTTT.

About this clonotype itself: One end of the junction varies from germline; a read error may be responsible. The chain combines TRBV29-1 with TRBJ1-6; possibly TRBD1 for D (6 bases). Per the germline V gene, CDR1 is SQVTM and CDR2 is ANQGSEA. The length of the CDR3 is 13 residues. CDR3 loop: CSVASGENSPPHF. Written as DNA, the CDR3 is TGCAGCGTTGCTTCAGGGGAGAATTCACCCCCCCACTTT.

The gene calls are TRBV20-1 and TRBJ2-7; 7 nucleotides match TRBD2. V lost 3 bases, J lost 7 bases, and 21 bases stayed unmatched. The CDR3 consists of 17 residues. Germline lookup yields CDR1 DFQATT and CDR2 SNEGSKA (reference sequence). The CDR3 coding sequence is TGCAGTGCTAGCCCTTGGGGGGGGTTTGATAAGTACAATGAGCAGTACTTC. Encoded protein: CSASPWGGFDKYNEQYF.

A note on this clonotype: This sequence may be a read error, since a much larger clone differs from it by one base. V usage is TRBV29-1 and J usage is TRBJ1-2; D remains unclear. Germline lookup yields CDR1 SQVTM and CDR2 ANQGSEA. The CDR3 length is 13 residues. CDR3: CSVEDGINYGYSF. For the CDR3, the DNA is TGCAGCGTTGAAGATGGGATCAACTATGGCTACAGCTTC.

The rearrangement uses TRBV9 and TRBJ2-1; the D is unclear. There are 16 residues in the CDR3. The germline V gene has CDR1 SGDLS and CDR2 YYNGEE. Trimming removed 2 bases from V and 4 bases from J, with 16 bases in between. CDR3 sequence: CASSVDFAVPYNEQFF. The DNA for the CDR3 is TGTGCCAGCAGCGTCGACTTTGCGGTGCCTTACAATGAGCAGTTCTTC.

V is TRBV5-1 and J is TRBJ2-1; D remains unclear. The CDR3 spans 11 residues. Looked up from germline, CDR1 is SGHRS and CDR2 is YFSETQ. Between the trimmed V and J ends, which lost 7 bases and 9 bases, there was a span of 11 bases. CDR3 coding DNA: TGCGCCAGCCAACTAAGGAGTGAGCAGTTCTTC. Protein: CASQLRSEQFF.

The sample holds one count of this clonotype. J is TRBJ1-1 and V is TRBV5-5; D gene ambiguous. The CDR3 sequence is 11 residues long. Trimming removed 7 bases from V and 5 bases from J, with 9 bases in between. Germline V gene data show CDR1 as SGHKS and CDR2 as YYEKEE (reference sequence). The CDR3 coding sequence is TGTGCCAGCCTAATAAGGACTGAAGCTTTCTTT. This translates into CASLIRTEAFF.